This T cell receptor beta chain was documented in a study of T cells in Graves' hyperthyroidism and ophthalmopathy. Across the study: Staff took peripheral blood when the initial diagnosis was made, before any treatment began. The study's findings and limits: Peripheral blood also featured most of the thyroid clonotypes expanded above 0.001.

PBMCs came from 9 to 10 ml fresh peripheral blood. This clonotype was seen ten or more times. What it recognizes is unknown. The length of the CDR3 is 14 residues. Germline V gives CDR1 MGHRA, CDR2 YSYEKL. V was shortened by 2 bases and J by 7 bases, with 14 bases between the two germline ends. TCR beta CDR3 regions were amplified from RNA. TCR CDR3 underwent first-round RT-PCR with the HTBI primer set. TCRdb called the multiplex PCR reads again in MiXCR, with one record for every CDR3 protein. The repertoire holds fewer than 700,000 distinct CDR3 sequences, around 15% seen once, with 3.8% in the top ten.

This TCR came from a woman between 25 and 40 years old with Graves' hyperthyroidism. The chain couples TRBV4-1 to TRBJ1-1; unclear D gene. The specimen sequenced was blood. The CDR3 loop reads CASSQSTRTDEAFF. The CDR3, as DNA: TGCGCCAGCAGCCAATCCACCCGGACTGATGAAGCTTTCTTT.